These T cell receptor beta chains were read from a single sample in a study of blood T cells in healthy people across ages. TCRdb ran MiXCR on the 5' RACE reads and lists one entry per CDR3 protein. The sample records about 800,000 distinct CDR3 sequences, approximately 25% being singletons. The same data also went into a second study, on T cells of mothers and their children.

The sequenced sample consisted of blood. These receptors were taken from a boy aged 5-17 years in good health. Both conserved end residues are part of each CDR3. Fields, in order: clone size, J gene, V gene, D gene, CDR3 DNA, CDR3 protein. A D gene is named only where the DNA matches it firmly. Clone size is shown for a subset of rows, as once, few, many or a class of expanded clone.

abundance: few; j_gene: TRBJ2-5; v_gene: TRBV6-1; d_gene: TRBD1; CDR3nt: TGTGCCTGCAGCCACGCCCCCGGACAGGGAAAAGAGACCCAGTACTTC; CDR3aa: CACSHAPGQGKETQYF
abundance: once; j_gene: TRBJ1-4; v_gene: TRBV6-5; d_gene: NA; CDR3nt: TGTGCCAGCAGTTACCCTCGGGGGGGAAGGCGTCCCACTAATGAAAAACTGTTTTTT; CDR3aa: CASSYPRGGRRPTNEKLFF
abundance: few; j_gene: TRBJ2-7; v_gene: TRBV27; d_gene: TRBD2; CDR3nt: TGTGCCAGCAGCCCTTCGGGACTAGCATCCTACGAGCAGTACTTC; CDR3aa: CASSPSGLASYEQYF
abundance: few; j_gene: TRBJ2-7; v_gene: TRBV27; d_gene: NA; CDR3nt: TGTGCCAGCAGTTTGGGCAGGGTGAACGAGCAGTACTTC; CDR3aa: CASSLGRVNEQYF
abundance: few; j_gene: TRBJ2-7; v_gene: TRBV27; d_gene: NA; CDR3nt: TGTGCCAGCAGTTCCAGGGGATCCCACTACGAGCAGTACTTC; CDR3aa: CASSSRGSHYEQYF
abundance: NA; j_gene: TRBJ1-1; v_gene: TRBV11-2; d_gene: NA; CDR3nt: TGTGCCAGCAGCCAACGACAGTACGCTTTCTTT; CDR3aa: CASSQRQYAFF
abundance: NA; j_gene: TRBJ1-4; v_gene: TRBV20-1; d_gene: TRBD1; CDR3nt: TGCAGTGCGCTCGGGACAGGGGTAGAAAAACTGTTTTTT; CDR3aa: CSALGTGVEKLFF
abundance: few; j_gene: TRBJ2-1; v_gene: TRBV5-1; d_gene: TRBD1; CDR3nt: TGCGCCAGCAGCCCCCTACTGACAGGGGGCATCGATGAGCAGTTCTTC; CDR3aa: CASSPLLTGGIDEQFF
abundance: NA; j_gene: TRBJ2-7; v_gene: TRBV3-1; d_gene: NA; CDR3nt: TGTGCCAGCAGCCCCCGGAGTAAGCAGGAGCAGTACTTC; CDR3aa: CASSPRSKQEQYF
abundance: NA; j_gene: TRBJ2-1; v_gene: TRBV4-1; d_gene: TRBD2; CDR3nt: TGCGCCAGCAGCCAAGATCGACCCCAGGGAGCGGGAGTTTATGAGCAGTTCTTC; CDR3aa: CASSQDRPQGAGVYEQFF
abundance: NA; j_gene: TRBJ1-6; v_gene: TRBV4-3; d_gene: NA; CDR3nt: TGCGCCAGCAGCCAAGGTAAAGCGACGGCGGGTTCACCCCTCCACTTT; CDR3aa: CASSQGKATAGSPLHF
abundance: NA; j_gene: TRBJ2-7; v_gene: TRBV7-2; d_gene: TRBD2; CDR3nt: TGTGCCAGCAGCTTTAAAACTAGCGGATATCCCTACGAGCAGTACTTC; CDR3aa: CASSFKTSGYPYEQYF
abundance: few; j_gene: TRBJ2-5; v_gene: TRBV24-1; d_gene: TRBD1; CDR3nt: TGTGCCACCAGTGCCATTGGGACAGCACAAGAGACCCAGTACTTC; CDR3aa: CATSAIGTAQETQYF
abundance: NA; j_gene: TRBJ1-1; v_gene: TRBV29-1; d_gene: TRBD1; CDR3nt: TGCAGCGTCAAGGACAGGGAGCCTGAAGCTTTCTTT; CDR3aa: CSVKDREPEAFF
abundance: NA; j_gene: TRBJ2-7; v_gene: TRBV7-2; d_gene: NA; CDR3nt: TGTGCCAGCAGCTTAGAAGGGCCAGCCTACGAGCAGTACTTC; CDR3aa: CASSLEGPAYEQYF
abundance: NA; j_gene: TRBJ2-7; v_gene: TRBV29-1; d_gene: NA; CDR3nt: TGCAGCGTTGAACGCGGATTGGGGGGCAAGTCCTACGAGCAGTACTTC; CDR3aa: CSVERGLGGKSYEQYF
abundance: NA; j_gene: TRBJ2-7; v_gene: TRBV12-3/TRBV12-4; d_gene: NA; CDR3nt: TGTGCCAGCTCCACAGGACGGAAGCTCGACGAGCAGTACTTC; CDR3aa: CASSTGRKLDEQYF
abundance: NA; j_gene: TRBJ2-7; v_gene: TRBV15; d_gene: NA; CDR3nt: TGTGCCACCAGCAGAGATTGGTCAGAGAACTACGAGCAGTACTTC; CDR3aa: CATSRDWSENYEQYF
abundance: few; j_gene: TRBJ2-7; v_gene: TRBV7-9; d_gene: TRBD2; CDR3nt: TGTGCCAGCAGTCACATCGGGACTAGTGGAGAGCAGTACTTC; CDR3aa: CASSHIGTSGEQYF
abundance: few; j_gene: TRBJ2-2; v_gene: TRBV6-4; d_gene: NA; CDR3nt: TGTGCCAGCAGTGACTCCGAGGGGATCGGGGAGCTGTTTTTT; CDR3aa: CASSDSEGIGELFF
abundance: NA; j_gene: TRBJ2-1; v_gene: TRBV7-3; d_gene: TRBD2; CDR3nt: TGTGCCAGCAGCTTAACGGCGGGAGGGTACAATGAGCAGTTCTTC; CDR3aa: CASSLTAGGYNEQFF
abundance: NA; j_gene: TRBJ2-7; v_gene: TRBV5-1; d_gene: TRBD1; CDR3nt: TGCGCCAGCAGCTCTGACAGGGGTCTGCTCGAGCAGTACTTC; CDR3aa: CASSSDRGLLEQYF
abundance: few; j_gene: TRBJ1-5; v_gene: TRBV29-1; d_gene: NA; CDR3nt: TGCAGCGTAGGAGAAGGGCGGCAGCCCCAGCATTTT; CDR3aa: CSVGEGRQPQHF
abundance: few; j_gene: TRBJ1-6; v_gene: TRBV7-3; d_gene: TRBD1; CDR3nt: TGTGCCAGCAGCCCCCTCGAGGGGGCCCCCCTCCACTTT; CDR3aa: CASSPLEGAPLHF
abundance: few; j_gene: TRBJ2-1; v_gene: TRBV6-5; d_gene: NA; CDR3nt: TGTGCCAGCAGTTACTCGAGAAACTTCCTCTACAATGAGCAGTTCTTC; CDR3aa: CASSYSRNFLYNEQFF
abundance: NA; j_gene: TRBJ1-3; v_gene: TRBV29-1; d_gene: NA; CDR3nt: TGCAGCGTTTCCACCGGGACAAAAGGGAGCTCTGGAAACACCATATATTTT; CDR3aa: CSVSTGTKGSSGNTIYF
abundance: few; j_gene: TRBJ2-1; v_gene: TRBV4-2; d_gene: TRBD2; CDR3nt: TGTGCCAGCAGCCAAGATGATCTAGCGGGAGGGCTATACAATGAGCAGTTCTTC; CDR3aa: CASSQDDLAGGLYNEQFF
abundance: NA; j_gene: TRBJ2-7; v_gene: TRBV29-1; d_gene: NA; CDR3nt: TGCAGCGCGGGCGGGGGCACTTTATACGAGCAGTACTTC; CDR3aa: CSAGGGTLYEQYF
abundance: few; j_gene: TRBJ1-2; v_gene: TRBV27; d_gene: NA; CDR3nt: TGTGCCAGCAGTCCCCACGACCGATATGGCTACACCTTC; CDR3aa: CASSPHDRYGYTF
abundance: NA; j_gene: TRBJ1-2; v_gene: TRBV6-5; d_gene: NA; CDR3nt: TGTGCCAGCAGTTACCGGGGAAGGGATGGCTACACCTTC; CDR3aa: CASSYRGRDGYTF
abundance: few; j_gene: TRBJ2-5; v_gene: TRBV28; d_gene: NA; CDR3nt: TGTGCCAGCAGTTGTTACGAGGACGAAAGGTGTCAAGAGACCCAGTACTTC; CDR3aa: CASSCYEDERCQETQYF
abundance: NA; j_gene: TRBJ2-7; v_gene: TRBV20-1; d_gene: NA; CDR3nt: TGCAGCGCTAGAGATGTGCAGGGATGGAACCCCTACGAGCAGTACTTC; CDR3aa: CSARDVQGWNPYEQYF
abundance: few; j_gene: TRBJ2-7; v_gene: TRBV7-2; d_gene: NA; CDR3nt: TGTGCCAGCAGCTTACCCGTGGGCTTGAGCTCCTACGAGCAGTACTTC; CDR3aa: CASSLPVGLSSYEQYF
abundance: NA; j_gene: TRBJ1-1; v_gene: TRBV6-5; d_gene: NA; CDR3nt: TGTGCCAGCAGTTACGCGGGGGTACGGACTGAAGCTTTCTTT; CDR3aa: CASSYAGVRTEAFF
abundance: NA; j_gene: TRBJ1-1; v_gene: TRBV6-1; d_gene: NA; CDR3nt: TGTGCCAGCAGTGACAGGGTCGCTGAAGCTTTCTTT; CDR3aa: CASSDRVAEAFF
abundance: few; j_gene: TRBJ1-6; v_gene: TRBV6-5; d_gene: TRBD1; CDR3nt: TGTGCCAGCAGTGCCGGGACAGGGGTCTCACCCCTCCACTTT; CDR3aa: CASSAGTGVSPLHF
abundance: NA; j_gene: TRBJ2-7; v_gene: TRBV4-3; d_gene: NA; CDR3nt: TGCGCCAGCAGCCAAGTGGTCGGGATCTCCTACGAGCAGTACTTC; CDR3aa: CASSQVVGISYEQYF
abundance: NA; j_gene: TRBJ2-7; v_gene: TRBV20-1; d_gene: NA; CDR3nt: TGCAGTGCTAGGGAGCCTTCGTACGAGCAGTACTTC; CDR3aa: CSAREPSYEQYF
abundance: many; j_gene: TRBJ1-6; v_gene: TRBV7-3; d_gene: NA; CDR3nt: TGTGCCAGCAGCTTAAGAGCCCGGGGATCACCCCTCCACTTT; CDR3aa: CASSLRARGSPLHF